The clone carrying this T cell receptor (beta chain) was picked up a small number of times. The V and J ends lost 9 bases and 8 bases respectively, with 11 bases between them. Looked up from germline, CDR1 is MRHNA and CDR2 is SNTAGT. CDR3 size: 12 residues. The sample is drawn from a study of blood T cell repertoires in COVID-19. Looking at the study overall: In each case, the material was cDNA or gDNA derived from T cells, B-cell-depleted T cells, or PBMCs.

As handled by the study authors: Reference gene primers were amplified, and this amplification served to estimate nucleated cell counts. Assay: immunoSEQ multiplex PCR; the TCRdb copy retains only in-frame clones and omits some. V and J calls and clone size are copied from that table; D and trimming were computed from the DNA. Of about 140,000 clones listed, less than 85% were seen once; the top ten hold roughly 8.3%. Sequenced input: peripheral blood. The rearrangement uses TRBV6-4 and TRBJ1-6; tentative D call: TRBD1 (6 bases). This clonotype originated in a woman older than 75 in a cohort sampled during active or convalescent COVID-19. As DNA, the CDR3 is TGTGCCAGTAGCTCAGGGGATTCACCCCTCCACTTT. Its protein is CASSSGDSPLHF.